The clone carrying this T cell receptor beta chain came up many times. What it binds is not known. These data belong to a study of T cells in Graves' hyperthyroidism and ophthalmopathy. Study-wide background: It was at initial diagnosis, before any treatment, that peripheral blood was collected. Study-wide results and limits: Ophthalmopathy and stable hyperthyroidism were separated by a 13 V-J model. Expanded thyroid clonotypes (above 0.001) were mostly also found in blood.

It was RNA transcripts that yielded the amplified TCR beta CDR3 regions. During a first-round RT-PCR of the TCR CDR3, the HTBI primer set was used. TCRdb recomputed calls from the multiplex PCR reads with MiXCR, one row per CDR3 protein. The data show a few hundred thousand distinct CDR3 sequences, roughly 15% seen once. This CDR3 has 14 amino acids. Between the trimmed V and J ends, which lost 4 bases and 0 bases, there was a span of 9 bases. Per the germline V gene, CDR1 is MDHEN and CDR2 is SYDVKM. Used for diagnoses were clinical symptoms, serum thyroxine and TRAb, thyroid ultrasound and orbital computed tomography.

The clonotype originates from a middle-aged woman with Graves' hyperthyroidism that later progressed to Graves' ophthalmopathy. Sequences were obtained from blood. The genes are TRBV28 and TRBJ1-1; possible D gene TRBD1, 5 bases. The DNA of the CDR3 is TGTGCCAGCAGTTGGGGGTATCTGAACACTGAAGCTTTCTTT. Its translation: CASSWGYLNTEAFF.